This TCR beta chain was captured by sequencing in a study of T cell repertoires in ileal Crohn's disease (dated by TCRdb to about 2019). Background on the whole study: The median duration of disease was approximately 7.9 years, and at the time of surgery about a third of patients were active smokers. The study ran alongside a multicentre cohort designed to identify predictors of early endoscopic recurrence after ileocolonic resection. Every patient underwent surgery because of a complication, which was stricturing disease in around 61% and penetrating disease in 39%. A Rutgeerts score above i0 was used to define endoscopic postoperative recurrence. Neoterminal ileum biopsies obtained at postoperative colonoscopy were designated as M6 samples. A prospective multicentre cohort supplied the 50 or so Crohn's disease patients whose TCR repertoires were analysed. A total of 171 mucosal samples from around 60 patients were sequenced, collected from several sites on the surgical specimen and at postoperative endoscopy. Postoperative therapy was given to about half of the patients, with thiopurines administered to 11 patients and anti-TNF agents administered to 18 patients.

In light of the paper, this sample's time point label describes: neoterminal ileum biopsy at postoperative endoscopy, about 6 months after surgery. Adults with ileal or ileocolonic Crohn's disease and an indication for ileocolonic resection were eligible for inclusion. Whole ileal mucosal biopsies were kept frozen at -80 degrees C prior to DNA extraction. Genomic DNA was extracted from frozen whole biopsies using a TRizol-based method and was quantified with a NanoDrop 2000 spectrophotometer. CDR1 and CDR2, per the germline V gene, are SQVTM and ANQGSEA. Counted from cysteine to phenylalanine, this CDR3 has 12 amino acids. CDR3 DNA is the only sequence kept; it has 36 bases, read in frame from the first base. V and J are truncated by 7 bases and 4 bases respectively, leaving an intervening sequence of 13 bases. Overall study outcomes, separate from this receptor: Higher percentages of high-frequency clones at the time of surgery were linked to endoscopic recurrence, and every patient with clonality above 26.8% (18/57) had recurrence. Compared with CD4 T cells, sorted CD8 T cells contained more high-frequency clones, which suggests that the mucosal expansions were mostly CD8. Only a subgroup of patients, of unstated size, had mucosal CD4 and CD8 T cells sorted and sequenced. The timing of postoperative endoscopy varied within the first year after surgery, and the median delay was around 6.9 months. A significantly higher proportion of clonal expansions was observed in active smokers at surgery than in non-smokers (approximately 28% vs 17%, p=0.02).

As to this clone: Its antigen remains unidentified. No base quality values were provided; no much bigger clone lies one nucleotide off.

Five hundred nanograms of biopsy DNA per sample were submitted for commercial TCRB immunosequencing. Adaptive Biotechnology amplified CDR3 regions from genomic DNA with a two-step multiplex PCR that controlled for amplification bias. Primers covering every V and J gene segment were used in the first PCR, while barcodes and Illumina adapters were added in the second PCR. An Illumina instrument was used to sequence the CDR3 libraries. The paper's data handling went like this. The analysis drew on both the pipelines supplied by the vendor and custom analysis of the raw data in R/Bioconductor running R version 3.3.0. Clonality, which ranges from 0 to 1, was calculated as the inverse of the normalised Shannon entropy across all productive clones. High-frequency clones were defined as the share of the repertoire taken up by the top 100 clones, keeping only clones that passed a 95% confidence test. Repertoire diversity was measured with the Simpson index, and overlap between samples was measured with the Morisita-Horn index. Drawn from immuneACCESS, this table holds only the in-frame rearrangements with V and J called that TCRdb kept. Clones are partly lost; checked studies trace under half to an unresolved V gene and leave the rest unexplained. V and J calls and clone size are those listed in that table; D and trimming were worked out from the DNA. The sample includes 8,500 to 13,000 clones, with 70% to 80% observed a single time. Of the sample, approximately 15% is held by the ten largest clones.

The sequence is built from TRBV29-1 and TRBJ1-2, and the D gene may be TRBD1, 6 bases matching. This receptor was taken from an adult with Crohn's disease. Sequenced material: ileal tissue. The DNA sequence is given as TGCAGCGCCACGACAGGATTCTATGGCTACACCTTC. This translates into CSATTGFYGYTF.